The following is a TCR beta chain sequence with its context. Germline is not matched at one junction end, which may reflect a read error. Use of 60 Vbeta and 13 Jbeta primers characterized the PCR. Assay: immunoSEQ multiplex PCR; the TCRdb copy retains only in-frame clones and omits some. Of roughly 150,000 clones detected, 65% to 80% appear once; the ten largest clones hold less than 15%. This CDR3 contains 15 residues. CDR1 and CDR2 from the germline V gene are SNHLY and FYNNEI. The data belong to a study of cytomegalovirus exposure and HLA in healthy donors. The receptor was derived from a man aged 40-49 years in good health and CMV-seropositive. Sequences were obtained from PBMCs. The genes are TRBV2 and TRBJ2-1, with 9 nucleotides matching TRBD2. CDR3 DNA sequence: TGTGCAAGCATGGCGGGAGGGGACGTTCCCAATGAGCAGTTCTTC. Its translation is CASMAGGDVPNEQFF.